A selection of T cell receptor beta chains follows, all from one sample in a study of blood T cell repertoires in COVID-19. Assay: immunoSEQ multiplex PCR; the TCRdb copy retains only in-frame clones and omits some. The repertoire holds about 170,000 clones, with about 86% as singletons. The sample taken for sequencing was peripheral blood. The receptors shown here come from a man aged 45-65 years with active or convalescent COVID-19. CDR3s include the opening cysteine and the closing phenylalanine or tryptophan. A D gene is named only where the DNA matches it firmly. Only part of the rows carry a size: once, few, many, or a class if the clone is expanded.

V gene	clone size	J gene	D gene	CDR3 DNA	CDR3 protein
TRBV21-1	.	TRBJ1-5	.	TGTGCCAGCAGCAAATCCAAGGGGTTCTACGATCAGCCCCAGCATTTT	CASSKSKGFYDQPQHF
TRBV5-1	.	TRBJ2-3	TRBD2	TGCGCCAGCAGCTTGGCCGACGGGGGGGCCCTCACAGATACGCAGTATTTT	CASSLADGGALTDTQYF
TRBV7-9	once	TRBJ1-4	.	TGTGCCAGCAGCTTGCCCGGGACACCAAGTGAAAAACTGTTTTTT	CASSLPGTPSEKLFF
TRBV18	.	TRBJ2-1	.	TGTGCCAGCTCACTGGCTGGAGCCGATGAGCAGTTCTTC	CASSLAGADEQFF
TRBV19	.	TRBJ1-2	TRBD1	TGTGCCAGTAGTATTCAGGGGGCGTTCGGCTACACCTTC	CASSIQGAFGYTF
TRBV19	.	TRBJ1-6	.	TGTGCCAGTAGCAGGGGCGCATTACCCCGAAATTCACCCCTCCACTTT	CASSRGALPRNSPLHF
TRBV5-6	.	TRBJ2-7	TRBD1	TGTGCCAGCAGTATGGGACAGGGGAGCGAGCAGTACTTC	CASSMGQGSEQYF
TRBV7-2	.	TRBJ2-3	.	TGTGCCAGCAGCTTAGTTGGCGGGGCTCGCACAGATACGCAGTATTTT	CASSLVGGARTDTQYF
TRBV7-8	.	TRBJ2-1	.	TGTGCCAGCAGCTTAGTAGATGGGCCAAATGAGCAGTTCTTC	CASSLVDGPNEQFF
TRBV4-3	.	TRBJ2-6	TRBD1	TGCGCCAGCAGCCTATTTGGGACAGCAAGCTACTCTGGGGCCAACGTCCTGACTTTC	CASSLFGTASYSGANVLTF
TRBV7-2	.	TRBJ2-5	.	TGTGCCAGCAGCTTAGGACGCCTCCTCGGGGAGACCCAGTACTTC	CASSLGRLLGETQYF
TRBV7-9	.	TRBJ2-4	TRBD2	TGTGCCAGCAGCTTAGCCGCGGGGGGAGGGAGAAACATTCAGTACTTC	CASSLAAGGGRNIQYF
TRBV9	.	TRBJ2-1	TRBD2	TGTGCCAGCAGCGTAGCCCCCCTAGCGGGAGGGCCTAATGAGCAGTTCTTC	CASSVAPLAGGPNEQFF
TRBV14	.	TRBJ1-6	.	TGTGCCAGCAGCCCCGGGGGGGGCGGGTATTCACCCCTCCACTTT	CASSPGGGGYSPLHF
TRBV5-1	.	TRBJ1-6	TRBD1	TGCGCCAGCAGCTTGGACAGGGGAAAAAATTCACCCCTCCACTTT	CASSLDRGKNSPLHF
TRBV18	.	TRBJ1-4	.	TGTGCCAGCTCACCGTTCGGTAATGAAAAACTGTTTTTT	CASSPFGNEKLFF
TRBV7-3	.	TRBJ2-2	TRBD2	TGTGCCAGCAGCACACAGGGGTCTAGCGGGACGAACACCGGGGAGCTGTTTTTT	CASSTQGSSGTNTGELFF
TRBV7-8	.	TRBJ1-4	TRBD1	TGTGCCAGCAGCTTAGCCTACGGGACAGGACCTGAAAAACTGTTTTTT	CASSLAYGTGPEKLFF
TRBV12-5	.	TRBJ2-7	TRBD2	TGTGCTAGTGGTTTGGGGAGCGGGGGAAAAACATTTCCAACCTACGAGCAGTACTTC	CASGLGSGGKTFPTYEQYF
TRBV5-1	.	TRBJ1-2	.	TGCGCCAGCAGCTTGGCCGTGGGGGGGCTATCCTATGGCTACACCTTC	CASSLAVGGLSYGYTF
TRBV30	.	TRBJ2-7	TRBD1	TGTGCCTTCGACAGGGACAGGGTCTCCTACGAGCAGTACTTC	CAFDRDRVSYEQYF
TRBV27	.	TRBJ2-5	TRBD2	TGTGCCAGCAGTCTTAGCGGGGGGGACCAAGAGACCCAGTACTTC	CASSLSGGDQETQYF
TRBV27	.	TRBJ2-1	TRBD1	TGTGCCAGCAGGACAGGGGGCCATGAGCAGTTCTTC	CASRTGGHEQFF
TRBV5-1	.	TRBJ1-3	.	TGCGCCAGCAAACGGGACACCAACATCGGAATAGGAAACACCATATATTTT	CASKRDTNIGIGNTIYF
TRBV5-1	.	TRBJ2-3	TRBD2	TGCGCCAGCAGCACATCTAGCGGAGGGGGCACAGATACGCAGTATTTT	CASSTSSGGGTDTQYF
TRBV6-1	.	TRBJ2-7	.	TGTGCCAGCAGTGAAGTCGGGAGCACCTACGAGCAGTACTTC	CASSEVGSTYEQYF
TRBV11-3	.	TRBJ2-5	TRBD1	TGTGCCAGCAGCAAGGACAGGGGACGAGGTGGTTGGGAGACCCAGTACTTC	CASSKDRGRGGWETQYF
TRBV2	.	TRBJ1-5	.	TGTGCCAGCAGTGAAGGCTTCGGGGGCAATCAGCCCCAGCATTTT	CASSEGFGGNQPQHF
TRBV5-4	.	TRBJ2-4	TRBD1	TGTGCCAGCAGCCCCGGGACAGGGCGCGGGGGAAACATTCAGTACTTC	CASSPGTGRGGNIQYF
TRBV4-2	.	TRBJ2-2	.	TGTGCCAGCAGCCAAGACGGCGGAAGGAACACCGGGGAGCTGTTTTTT	CASSQDGGRNTGELFF
TRBV29-1	.	TRBJ1-1	.	TGCAGCGTTTCAGGGAGGGCCATGAACACTGAAGCTTTCTTT	CSVSGRAMNTEAFF
TRBV28	.	TRBJ2-3	.	TGTGCCAGCAGCCACCCGGGGGGCGGGCACAAGCAGTATTTT	CASSHPGGGHKQYF
TRBV12-3/TRBV12-4	.	TRBJ1-1	.	TGTGCCAGCAGTTTAGCCAGAACCGAAGCTTTCTTT	CASSLARTEAFF
TRBV5-1	.	TRBJ2-2	TRBD1	TGCGCCAGCAGCTTGGGGTTGGGACAGGGACGCACCGGGGAGCTGTTTTTT	CASSLGLGQGRTGELFF
TRBV6-4	few	TRBJ2-3	TRBD2	TGTGCCAGCAGCCCAGCTAGCGGGTCGAGCACAGATACGCAGTATTTT	CASSPASGSSTDTQYF
TRBV19	.	TRBJ1-1	.	TGTGCCAGTATCAAACCAGGGGCTAAAAGCACTGAAGCTTTCTTT	CASIKPGAKSTEAFF